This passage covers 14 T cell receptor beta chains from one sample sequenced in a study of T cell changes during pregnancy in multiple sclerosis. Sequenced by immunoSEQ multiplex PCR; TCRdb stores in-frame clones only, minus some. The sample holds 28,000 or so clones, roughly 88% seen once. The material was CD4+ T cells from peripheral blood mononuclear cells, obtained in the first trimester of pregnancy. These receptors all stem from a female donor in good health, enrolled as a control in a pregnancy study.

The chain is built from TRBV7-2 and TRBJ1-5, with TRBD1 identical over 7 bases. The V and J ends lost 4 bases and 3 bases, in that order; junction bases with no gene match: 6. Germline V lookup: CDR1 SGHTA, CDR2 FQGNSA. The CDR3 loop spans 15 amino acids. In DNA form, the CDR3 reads TGTGCCAGCAGCTCCCTGACAGGGACCAATCAGCCCCAGCATTTT. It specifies CASSSLTGTNQPQHF.

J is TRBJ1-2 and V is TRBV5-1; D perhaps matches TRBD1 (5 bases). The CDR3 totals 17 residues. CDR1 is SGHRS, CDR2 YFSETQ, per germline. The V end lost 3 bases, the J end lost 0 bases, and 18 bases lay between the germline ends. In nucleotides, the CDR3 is TGCGCCAGCAGCTACGACAGAGACAAGAACGCTAACTATGGCTACACCTTC. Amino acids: CASSYDRDKNANYGYTF.

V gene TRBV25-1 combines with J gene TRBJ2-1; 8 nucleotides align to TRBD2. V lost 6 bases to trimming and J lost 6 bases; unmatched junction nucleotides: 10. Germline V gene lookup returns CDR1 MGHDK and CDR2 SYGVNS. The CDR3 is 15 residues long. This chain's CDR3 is CASSKQMGLGNEQFF. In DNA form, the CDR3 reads TGTGCCAGCAGCAAACAGATGGGACTAGGCAATGAGCAGTTCTTC.

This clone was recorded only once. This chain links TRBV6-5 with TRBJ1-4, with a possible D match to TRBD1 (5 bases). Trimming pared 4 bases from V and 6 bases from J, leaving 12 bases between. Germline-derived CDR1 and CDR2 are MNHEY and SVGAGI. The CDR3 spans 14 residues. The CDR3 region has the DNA TGTGCCAGCAGTTCTAGACCCAGGGATGAAAAACTGTTTTTT. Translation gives CASSSRPRDEKLFF.

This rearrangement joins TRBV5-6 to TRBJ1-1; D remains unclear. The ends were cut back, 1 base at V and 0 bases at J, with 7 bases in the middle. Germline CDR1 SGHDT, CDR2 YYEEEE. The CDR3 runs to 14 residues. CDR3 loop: CASSLSQMNTEAFF. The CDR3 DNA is TGTGCCAGCAGCTTGAGTCAGATGAACACTGAAGCTTTCTTT.

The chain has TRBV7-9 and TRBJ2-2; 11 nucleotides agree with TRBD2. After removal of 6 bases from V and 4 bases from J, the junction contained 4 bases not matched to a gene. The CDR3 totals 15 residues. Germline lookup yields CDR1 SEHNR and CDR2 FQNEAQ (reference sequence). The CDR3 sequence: CASRAGTSGTGELFF. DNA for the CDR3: TGTGCCAGCAGGGCCGGGACTAGCGGCACCGGGGAGCTGTTTTTT.

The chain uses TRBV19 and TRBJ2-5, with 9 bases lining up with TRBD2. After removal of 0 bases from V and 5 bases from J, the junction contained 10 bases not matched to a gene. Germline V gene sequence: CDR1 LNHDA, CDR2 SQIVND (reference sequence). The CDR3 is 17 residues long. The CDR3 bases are TGTGCCAGTAGTATAGAGCGGGGGGGCCAGTCATCGGAGACCCAGTACTTC. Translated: CASSIERGGQSSETQYF.

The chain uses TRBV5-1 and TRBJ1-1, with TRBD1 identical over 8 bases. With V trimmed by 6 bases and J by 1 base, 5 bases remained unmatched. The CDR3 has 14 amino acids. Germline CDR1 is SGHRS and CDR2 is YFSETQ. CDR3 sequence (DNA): TGCGCCAGCACCCTGGACAGGGAGAACACTGAAGCTTTCTTT. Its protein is CASTLDRENTEAFF.

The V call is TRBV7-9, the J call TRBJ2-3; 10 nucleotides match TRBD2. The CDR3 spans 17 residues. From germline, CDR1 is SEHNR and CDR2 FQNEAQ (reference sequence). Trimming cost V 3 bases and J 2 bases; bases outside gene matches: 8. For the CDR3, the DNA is TGTGCCAGCAGCTTCGGGCTAGCGGGGGCCAACACAGATACGCAGTATTTT. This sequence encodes CASSFGLAGANTDTQYF.

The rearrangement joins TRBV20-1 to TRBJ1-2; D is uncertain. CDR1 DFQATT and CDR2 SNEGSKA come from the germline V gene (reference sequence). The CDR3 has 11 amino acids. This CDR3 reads CMTGANYGYTF. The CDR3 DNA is TGCATGACCGGAGCTAACTATGGCTACACCTTC.

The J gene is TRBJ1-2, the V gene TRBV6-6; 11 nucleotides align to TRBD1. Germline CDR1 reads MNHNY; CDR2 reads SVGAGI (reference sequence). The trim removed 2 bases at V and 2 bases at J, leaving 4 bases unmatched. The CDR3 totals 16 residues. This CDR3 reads CASSYQGQGVNYGYTF. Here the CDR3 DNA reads TGTGCCAGCAGTTACCAGGGACAGGGGGTGAACTATGGCTACACCTTC.

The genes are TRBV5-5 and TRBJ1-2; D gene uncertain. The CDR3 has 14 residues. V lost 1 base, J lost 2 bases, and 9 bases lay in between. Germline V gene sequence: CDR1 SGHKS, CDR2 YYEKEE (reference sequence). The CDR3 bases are TGTGCCAGCAGCTTGTCCGGGGAGAACTATGGCTACACCTTC. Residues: CASSLSGENYGYTF.

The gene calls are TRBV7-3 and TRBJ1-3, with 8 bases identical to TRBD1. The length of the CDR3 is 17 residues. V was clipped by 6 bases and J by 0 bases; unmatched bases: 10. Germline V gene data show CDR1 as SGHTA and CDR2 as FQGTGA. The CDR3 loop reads CASSSGTGLSSGNTIYF. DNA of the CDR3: TGTGCCAGCAGTTCTGGGACAGGATTGAGCTCTGGAAACACCATATATTTT. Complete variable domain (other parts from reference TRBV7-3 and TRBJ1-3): GAGVSQTPSNKVTEKGKYVELRCDPISGHTALYWYRQSLGQGPEFLIYFQGTGAADDSGLPNDRFFAVRPEGSVSTLKIQRTERGDSAVYLCASSSGTGLSSGNTIYFGEGSWLTVV.

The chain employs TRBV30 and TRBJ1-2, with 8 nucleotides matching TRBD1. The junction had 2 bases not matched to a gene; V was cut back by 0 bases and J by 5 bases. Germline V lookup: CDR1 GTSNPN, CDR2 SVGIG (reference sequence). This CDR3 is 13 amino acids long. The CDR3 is CAWSVQGVYGYTF. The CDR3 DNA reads TGTGCCTGGAGTGTACAGGGGGTTTATGGCTACACCTTC. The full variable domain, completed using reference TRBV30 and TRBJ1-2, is SQTIHQWPATLVQPVGSPLSLECTVEGTSNPNLYWYRQAAGRGLQLLFYSVGIGQISSEVPQNLSASRPQDRQFILSSKKLLLSDSGFYLCAWSVQGVYGYTFGSGTRLTVV.